This T cell receptor beta chain was captured in a study of T cell repertoires in cytomegalovirus infection. Trimming removed 1 base from V and 3 bases from J, with 10 bases in between. This CDR3 spans 14 amino acids. Per the germline V gene, CDR1 is SEHNR and CDR2 is FQNEAQ (reference sequence). Each CDR3 protein gets one entry after TCRdb re-called the reads with MiXCR. The sample has approximately 1,000,000 distinct CDR3 sequences; roughly a third are singletons. This clonotype was counted only a few times. What it recognizes is unknown. This clonotype was sampled from a human donor in good health (CMV status not recorded). Some clones in this sample may be carry-over from other donors' samples. The chain employs TRBV7-9 and TRBJ2-7; D gene ambiguous. The sample was cultured CD8+ T cells from PBMCs, taken from culture after CMV antigen stimulation. The chain's CDR3 is CASSLVEQIYEQYF. CDR3 DNA sequence: TGTGCCAGCAGCTTAGTAGAACAGATCTACGAGCAGTACTTC.